This T cell receptor beta chain was identified during a study of siplizumab effects on memory and regulatory T cells. Germline values: CDR1 LNHDA, CDR2 SQIVND (reference sequence). The CDR3 length is 15 residues. V lost 5 bases to trimming and J lost 8 bases; unmatched junction nucleotides: 3. Measured with immunoSEQ multiplex PCR; TCRdb has only the in-frame clones, and not every one. Here the sample spans some 52,000 clones, about 97% being singletons. The sequenced sample consisted of naive CD4+ T cells sorted from blood. The clonotype comes from a human donor in good health. V is TRBV19 and J is TRBJ2-1, with 16 bases aligning to TRBD2. DNA of the CDR3: TGTGCCAGTAGTGGGGGACTAGCGGGAGGGGATGAGCAGTTCTTC. Translated, it gives CASSGGLAGGDEQFF.